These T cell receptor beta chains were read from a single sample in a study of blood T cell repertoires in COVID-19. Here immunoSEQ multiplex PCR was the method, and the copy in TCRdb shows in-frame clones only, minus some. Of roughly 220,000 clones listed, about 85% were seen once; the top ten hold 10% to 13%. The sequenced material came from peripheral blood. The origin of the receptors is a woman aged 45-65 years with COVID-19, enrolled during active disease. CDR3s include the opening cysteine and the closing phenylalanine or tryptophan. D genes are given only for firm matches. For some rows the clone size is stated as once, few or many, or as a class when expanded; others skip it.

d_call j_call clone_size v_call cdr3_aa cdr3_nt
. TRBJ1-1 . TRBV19 CASSRRERNTEAFF TGTGCCAGTAGTAGGAGGGAACGTAACACTGAAGCTTTCTTT
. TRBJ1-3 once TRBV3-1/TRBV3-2 CASSQGRVNRNTIYF TGTGCCAGCAGCCAAGGCAGGGTAAATCGAAACACCATATATTTT
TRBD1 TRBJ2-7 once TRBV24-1 CATSDSDRVYEQYF TGTGCCACCAGTGACTCCGACAGGGTCTACGAGCAGTACTTC
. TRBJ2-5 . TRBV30 CAWSVRGAGETQYF TGTGCCTGGAGTGTACGGGGGGCCGGGGAGACCCAGTACTTC
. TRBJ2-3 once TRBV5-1 CASSLQVPGGTDTQYF TGCGCCAGCAGCTTGCAAGTGCCGGGGGGCACAGATACGCAGTATTTT
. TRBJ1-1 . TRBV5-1 CASSLESGGMNTEAFF TGCGCCAGCAGCTTGGAGTCCGGAGGAATGAACACTGAAGCTTTCTTT
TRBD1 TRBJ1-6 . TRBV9 CASSPQGSNSPLHF TGTGCCAGCAGCCCACAGGGGAGCAATTCACCCCTCCACTTT
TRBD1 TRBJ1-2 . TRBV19 CASILTGATNYGYTF TGTGCCAGTATCCTTACAGGGGCAACTAACTATGGCTACACCTTC
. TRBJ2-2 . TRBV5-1 CAIPDSRDTGELFF TGCGCCATCCCCGACTCGAGGGACACCGGGGAGCTGTTTTTT
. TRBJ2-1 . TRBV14 CASSQDTRYYNEQFF TGTGCCAGCAGCCAAGACACCCGGTATTACAATGAGCAGTTCTTC
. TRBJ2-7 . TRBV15 CATSRDLSYEQYF TGTGCCACCAGCAGAGACCTTTCCTACGAGCAGTACTTC
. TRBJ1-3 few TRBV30 CASLPRNSGNTIYF TGTGCCTCCTTACCGCGGAACTCTGGAAACACCATATATTTT
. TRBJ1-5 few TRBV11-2 CASSLDTNQPQHF TGTGCCAGCAGCTTGGACACTAATCAGCCCCAGCATTTT
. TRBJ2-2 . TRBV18 CASSPPSAGELFF TGTGCCAGCTCACCCCCCTCAGCCGGGGAGCTGTTTTTT
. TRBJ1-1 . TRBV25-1 CASISQAMNTEAFF TGTGCCAGCATTTCACAGGCCATGAACACTGAAGCTTTCTTT
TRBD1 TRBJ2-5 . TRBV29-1 CSVRGRYQETQYF TGCAGCGTGAGGGGGCGGTACCAAGAGACCCAGTACTTC
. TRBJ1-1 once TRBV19 CASSIGEATEAFF TGTGCCAGTAGTATCGGGGAAGCGACTGAAGCTTTCTTT
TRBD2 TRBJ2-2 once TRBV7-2 CASSIGTSGGKAGELFF TGTGCCAGCAGCATCGGGACTAGCGGGGGCAAAGCCGGGGAGCTGTTTTTT
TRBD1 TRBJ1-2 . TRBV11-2 CASSLDRSTGSNYGYTF TGTGCCAGCAGCTTAGATCGTTCGACAGGGTCTAACTATGGCTACACCTTC
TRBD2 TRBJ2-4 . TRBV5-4 CASSFGHSGVLAKNIQYF TGTGCCAGCAGCTTTGGCCATAGCGGGGTCCTAGCCAAAAACATTCAGTACTTC
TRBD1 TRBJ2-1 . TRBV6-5 CASSFPGTGLNNEQFF TGTGCCAGCAGTTTCCCAGGGACAGGGTTAAACAATGAGCAGTTCTTC
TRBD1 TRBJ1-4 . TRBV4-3 CASSHGTGTGNEKLFF TGCGCCAGCAGCCACGGTACCGGGACAGGAAATGAAAAACTGTTTTTT
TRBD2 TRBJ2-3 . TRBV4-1 CASRGPGGAPSTDTQYF TGCGCCAGCAGGGGTCCCGGGGGGGCCCCTAGCACAGATACGCAGTATTTT
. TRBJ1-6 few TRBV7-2 CASSLDRSPLHF TGTGCCAGCAGCTTAGACAGGTCACCCCTCCACTTT
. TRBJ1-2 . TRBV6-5 CASTQGLNSGYTF TGTGCCAGCACCCAGGGATTGAATTCCGGCTACACCTTC
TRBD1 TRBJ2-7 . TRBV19 CASSITGGIYEQYF TGTGCCAGTAGTATCACAGGGGGAATATACGAGCAGTACTTC
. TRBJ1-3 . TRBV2 CASKGFSGNTIYF TGTGCCAGCAAGGGGTTCTCTGGAAACACCATATATTTT
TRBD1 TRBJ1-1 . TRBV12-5 CASGLLSTGMNTEAFF TGTGCTAGTGGTTTGCTCTCGACAGGGATGAACACTGAAGCTTTCTTT
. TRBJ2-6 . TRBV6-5 CASRRESGANVLTF TGTGCCAGCCGCAGGGAATCAGGGGCCAACGTCCTGACTTTC
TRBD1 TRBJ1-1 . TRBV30 CACQEGQANTEAFF TGTGCCTGTCAAGAGGGACAGGCGAACACTGAAGCTTTCTTT
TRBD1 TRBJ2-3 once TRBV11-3 CASSTGQDVADTQYF TGTGCCAGCAGCACGGGACAGGATGTGGCAGATACGCAGTATTTT
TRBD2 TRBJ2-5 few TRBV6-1 CASSEALLAGGQETQYF TGTGCCAGCAGTGAAGCGCTTCTAGCGGGGGGCCAAGAGACCCAGTACTTC
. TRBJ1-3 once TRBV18 CASSATTLRSGNTIYF TGTGCCAGCTCGGCGACAACGCTCCGATCTGGAAACACCATATATTTT
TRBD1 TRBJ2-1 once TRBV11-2 CASSPYRGQNEQFF TGTGCCAGCAGCCCATACAGGGGGCAGAATGAGCAGTTCTTC
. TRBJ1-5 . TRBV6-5 CASSYQDRSNQPQHF TGTGCCAGCAGCTACCAAGACAGGAGCAATCAGCCCCAGCATTTT
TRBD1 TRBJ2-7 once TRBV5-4 CASSWGTGMTYEQYF TGTGCCAGCAGCTGGGGGACAGGGATGACCTACGAGCAGTACTTC
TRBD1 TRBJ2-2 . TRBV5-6 CASSLNRGMSTGELFF TGTGCCAGCAGCTTGAACAGGGGAATGAGCACCGGGGAGCTGTTTTTT
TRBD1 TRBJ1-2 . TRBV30 CAWSKEGQGPPSTF TGTGCCTGGAGTAAGGAGGGACAGGGGCCGCCTAGCACCTTC
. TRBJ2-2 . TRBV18 CASSPEGRDTGELFF TGTGCCAGCTCACCAGAAGGCCGGGACACCGGGGAGCTGTTTTTT
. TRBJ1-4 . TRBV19 CASRGRGREKLFF TGTGCCAGCCGAGGGAGGGGACGCGAAAAACTGTTTTTT
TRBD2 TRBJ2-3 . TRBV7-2 CASSLLAGGSTDTQYF TGTGCCAGCAGCTTACTAGCGGGGGGGTCCACAGATACGCAGTATTTT
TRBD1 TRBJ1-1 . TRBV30 CAWDRGLEAFF TGTGCCTGGGACAGGGGACTTGAAGCTTTCTTT
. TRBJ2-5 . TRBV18 CASSPQIDPGETQYF TGTGCCAGCTCACCACAGATAGACCCAGGAGAGACCCAGTACTTC
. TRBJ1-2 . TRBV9 CASAQDGRNYGYTF TGTGCCAGCGCCCAAGACGGCAGGAACTATGGCTACACCTTC
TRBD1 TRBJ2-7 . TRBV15 CATSRDGGQGGEQYF TGTGCCACCAGCAGAGATGGGGGACAGGGGGGCGAGCAGTACTTC
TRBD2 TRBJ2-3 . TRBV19 CASSPTSADTQYF TGTGCCAGTAGTCCCACTAGCGCAGATACGCAGTATTTT
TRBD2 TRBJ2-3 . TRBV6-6 CASSPGTSGGSSRTDTQYF TGTGCCAGCAGTCCCGGGACTAGCGGGGGGTCCTCTCGCACAGATACGCAGTATTTT
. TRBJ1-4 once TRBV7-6 CASSLGSTGTFNEKLFF TGTGCCAGCAGCTTAGGCTCCACAGGGACCTTTAATGAAAAACTGTTTTTT
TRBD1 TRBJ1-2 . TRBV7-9 CASSVTGTGGGNGYTF TGTGCCAGCAGCGTAACCGGGACAGGGGGCGGCAATGGCTACACCTTC